Listed below are T cell receptor beta chains from one sample, sequenced in a study of radiotherapy plus CTLA-4 blockade in lung cancer. The protocol was immunoSEQ multiplex PCR, while the TCRdb copy is restricted to in-frame clones and leaves out a portion. The table lists 45,000 or so clones, nearly 90% of them singletons, with 6% to 8% in the top ten. Specimen: peripheral blood, collected from a patient treated with radiotherapy plus ipilimumab. These receptors came from a human donor with non-small cell lung cancer whose response to radiotherapy plus ipilimumab could not be evaluated. Each CDR3 is given with its conserved first and last residue. A D gene is named only where the DNA matches it firmly. Size values are once, few and many counts, or a class for expanded clones, and some rows have none.

TRBD2	NA	TRBV27	TRBJ2-7	CASSYLRAGGTYEQYF	TGTGCCAGCTCTTATCTTCGAGCGGGAGGTACCTACGAGCAGTACTTC
NA	few	TRBV5-1	TRBJ2-2	CASSLQHTGELFF	TGCGCCAGCAGCTTACAGCACACCGGGGAGCTGTTTTTT
NA	NA	TRBV6-1	TRBJ1-1	CASSARWAEAFF	TGTGCCAGCAGCGCTAGGTGGGCTGAAGCTTTCTTT
NA	NA	TRBV7-6	TRBJ1-1	CASSSGPDTEAFF	TGTGCCAGCAGTTCGGGTCCTGACACTGAAGCTTTCTTT
NA	once	TRBV10-2	TRBJ2-2	CASSEGFLTGELFF	TGCGCCAGCAGTGAGGGCTTCCTCACCGGGGAGCTGTTTTTT
NA	NA	TRBV6-5	TRBJ1-5	CASSYSGLGKGQPQHF	TGTGCCAGCAGTTACTCGGGGCTTGGTAAGGGACAGCCCCAGCATTTT
NA	NA	TRBV6-5	TRBJ1-2	CASSYLAGNYGYTF	TGTGCCAGCAGTTACTTGGCCGGGAACTATGGCTACACCTTC
NA	NA	TRBV18	TRBJ1-2	CASSPPNGFRYTF	TGTGCCAGCTCACCACCGAACGGGTTTCGCTACACCTTC
NA	NA	TRBV18	TRBJ1-2	CASSPLRPGGGYTF	TGTGCCAGCTCACCACTTCGTCCGGGTGGAGGCTACACCTTC
TRBD2	NA	TRBV5-1	TRBJ2-1	CASSTGLAGGPRNEQFF	TGCGCCAGCAGCACCGGACTAGCGGGGGGGCCGAGGAATGAGCAGTTCTTC
TRBD1	NA	TRBV9	TRBJ1-1	CASSVGQGALNTEAFF	TGTGCCAGCAGCGTAGGACAGGGGGCATTGAACACTGAAGCTTTCTTT
NA	NA	TRBV11-2	TRBJ2-1	CASREFGGAYSYNEQFF	TGTGCCAGCAGGGAGTTTGGAGGCGCCTATTCCTACAATGAGCAGTTCTTC
NA	NA	TRBV9	TRBJ1-1	CASSSAGTKSEAFF	TGTGCCAGCAGCTCCGCCGGGACAAAGTCTGAAGCTTTCTTT
TRBD1	NA	TRBV11-2	TRBJ1-2	CASSTTGTGQGYTF	TGTGCCAGCAGCACTACCGGGACAGGCCAAGGCTACACCTTC
NA	NA	TRBV6-5	TRBJ2-2	CASSFPGTGELFF	TGTGCCAGCAGTTTCCCAGGGACCGGGGAGCTGTTTTTT
TRBD1	once	TRBV28	TRBJ1-2	CASILGQGYGYTF	TGTGCCAGCATCCTCGGACAGGGCTATGGCTACACCTTC
TRBD2	NA	TRBV9	TRBJ2-3	CASSVGGSGGFTDTQYF	TGTGCCAGCAGCGTAGGAGGTAGCGGGGGGTTTACAGATACGCAGTATTTT
NA	NA	TRBV19	TRBJ1-3	CASSIAISSGNTIYF	TGTGCCAGTAGTATCGCAATTAGCTCTGGAAACACCATATATTTT
NA	NA	TRBV7-2	TRBJ1-1	CASSPGVGSVTEAFF	TGTGCCAGCAGCCCCGGGGTTGGTTCGGTTACTGAAGCTTTCTTT
TRBD2	NA	TRBV5-1	TRBJ2-7	CASSLDTSGVYEQYF	TGCGCCAGCAGCTTGGATACTAGCGGGGTCTACGAGCAGTACTTC
TRBD1	NA	TRBV9	TRBJ2-2	CASSVGQGATGELFF	TGTGCCAGCAGCGTGGGGCAGGGGGCTACCGGGGAGCTGTTTTTT
NA	NA	TRBV5-4	TRBJ2-7	CASSFVDGYEQYF	TGTGCCAGCAGCTTCGTCGACGGGTACGAGCAGTACTTC
NA	NA	TRBV10-2	TRBJ2-3	CASRVEGVGETQYF	TGCGCCAGCAGAGTAGAGGGGGTGGGGGAAACGCAGTATTTT
NA	NA	TRBV10-3	TRBJ2-1	CAISESREEQFF	TGTGCCATCAGTGAGTCACGGGAGGAGCAGTTCTTC
TRBD1	once	TRBV4-2	TRBJ1-2	CASSQDPGGVGTYGYTF	TGTGCCAGCAGCCAAGATCCAGGGGGCGTGGGAACCTATGGCTACACCTTC
NA	NA	TRBV6-1	TRBJ1-5	CASSVDGRYSQPQHF	TGTGCCAGCAGTGTCGACGGGAGGTACAGTCAGCCCCAGCATTTT
NA	NA	TRBV19	TRBJ1-1	CAILTPGQNLTMNTEAFF	TGTGCCATCCTAACCCCAGGTCAAAACCTCACGATGAACACTGAAGCTTTCTTT
TRBD2	NA	TRBV28	TRBJ2-3	CASSLPRGAQYF	TGTGCCAGCAGTTTACCCCGGGGGGCGCAGTATTTT
NA	once	TRBV2	TRBJ1-2	CASSVTQGSGYTF	TGTGCCAGCAGTGTGACCCAGGGGTCTGGCTACACCTTC
NA	NA	TRBV6-6	TRBJ2-1	CASSFLTGNNEQFF	TGTGCCAGCAGTTTCTTAACAGGGAACAATGAGCAGTTCTTC
TRBD2	NA	TRBV7-8	TRBJ2-5	CASSSTSGTPLEQYF	TGTGCCAGCAGCTCGACTAGCGGGACGCCCTTGGAGCAGTACTTC
TRBD1	NA	TRBV11-2	TRBJ2-1	CASSLVRGQGTNEQFF	TGTGCCAGCAGCTTAGTACGGGGACAGGGTACGAATGAGCAGTTCTTC
TRBD2	NA	TRBV9	TRBJ2-3	CASSVGPRGGFVADTQYF	TGTGCCAGCAGCGTAGGGCCTCGGGGGGGTTTCGTAGCAGATACGCAGTATTTT
NA	once	TRBV12-2	TRBJ1-5	CASRLTQDRADENSNQPQHF	TGTGCAAGTCGCTTAACCCAAGACAGGGCGGATGAAAATAGCAATCAGCCCCAGCATTTT
TRBD1	NA	TRBV7-9	TRBJ2-6	CASSLVSGQGSSGANVLTF	TGTGCCAGCAGCTTAGTGTCGGGACAGGGGTCCTCTGGGGCCAACGTCCTGACTTTC
TRBD1	NA	TRBV4-3	TRBJ2-7	CASSQDMRGLDEQYF	TGCGCCAGCAGCCAAGATATGAGGGGGCTGGACGAGCAGTACTTC
NA	NA	TRBV18	TRBJ2-5	CASSPGAETQYF	TGTGCCAGCTCACCAGGGGCAGAGACCCAGTACTTC
NA	NA	TRBV2	TRBJ2-7	CASRGDSGRNEQYF	TGTGCCAGCAGAGGGGACAGCGGGCGGAACGAGCAGTACTTC
TRBD1	NA	TRBV30	TRBJ1-6	CAWNPGQGPPLHF	TGTGCCTGGAACCCGGGACAGGGACCACCCCTCCACTTT
NA	NA	TRBV19	TRBJ2-6	CASKQDHSGANVLTF	TGTGCCAGTAAGCAGGACCACTCTGGGGCCAACGTTCTGACTTTC
NA	once	TRBV10-3	TRBJ1-2	CAIRDTRQAENGYTF	TGTGCCATCAGAGACACGAGACAGGCAGAAAATGGCTACACCTTC
TRBD1	NA	TRBV9	TRBJ2-5	CASSGTSGGGGETQYF	TGTGCCAGCAGCGGGACTTCAGGGGGCGGAGGAGAGACCCAGTACTTC
NA	NA	TRBV19	TRBJ2-7	CASSTEAAYEQYF	TGTGCCAGTAGTACTGAAGCGGCCTACGAGCAGTACTTC
TRBD1	few	TRBV5-1	TRBJ1-6	CASSLAGRGRSSLHF	TGCGCCAGCAGCTTGGCGGGCAGGGGGCGTTCAAGCCTCCACTTT
NA	NA	TRBV27	TRBJ2-5	CASRSWSGQEGETQYF	TGTGCCAGCAGATCGTGGTCGGGTCAAGAGGGAGAGACCCAGTACTTC
NA	NA	TRBV5-4	TRBJ2-1	CASSRDERDEQFF	TGTGCCAGCAGTCGGGATGAACGGGATGAGCAGTTCTTC
TRBD1	few	TRBV4-1	TRBJ1-1	CASSQGTGGPPEAFF	TGCGCCAGCAGCCAAGGGACAGGGGGCCCCCCCGAAGCTTTCTTT
TRBD1	NA	TRBV18	TRBJ1-4	CASSPRDSNEKLFF	TGTGCCAGCTCACCACGGGACAGTAATGAAAAACTGTTTTTT